These 28 T cell receptor beta chains were sequenced from one sample in a study of T-cell reconstitution after alpha-beta-depleted transplantation in children. This sample's TCRbeta library carried unique molecular identifier barcodes. TCRdb independently ran MiXCR on the PCR reads; one entry per CDR3 protein. The sample holds 200,000 to 250,000 distinct CDR3 sequences, about 9.2% seen once. The specimen was PBMCs from the stem cell graft donor, collected from the stem cell graft. The receptors derive from a human donor who donated a stem cell graft to a child with acute lymphoblastic leukemia.

The chain recombines TRBV5-1 with TRBJ2-2; 8 bases are shared with TRBD1. Germline trimming cut 4 bases from V and 5 bases from J; bases unmatched to any gene: 7. The CDR3 length is 15 residues. Germline V gene lookup returns CDR1 SGHRS and CDR2 YFSETQ. The CDR3 is CASSGGQGVTGELFF. In nucleotides, the CDR3 is TGCGCCAGCAGCGGAGGACAGGGTGTGACCGGGGAGCTGTTTTTT.

This clonotype was recorded a few times. The chain joins TRBV27 to TRBJ1-2; D unresolved. V dropped 0 bases and J dropped 8 bases, with 10 bases sitting between them. There are 13 residues in the CDR3. Looked up from germline, CDR1 is MNHEY and CDR2 is SMNVEV (reference sequence). The CDR3 nucleotides are TGTGCCAGCAGTTTATCGGCCGGGTCGGGCTACACCTTC. This encodes CASSLSAGSGYTF.

The chain employs TRBV7-8 and TRBJ1-2; D uncertain. Germline V gene sequence: CDR1 SGHVS, CDR2 FQNEAQ. This CDR3 contains 14 residues. Trimming left V 5 bases short and J 6 bases short, with 16 bases between. The CDR3 spells CASSPEPQSHGYTF. The CDR3 DNA sequence: TGTGCCAGCAGCCCAGAACCACAGAGCCATGGCTACACCTTC.

The V gene is TRBV19, the J gene TRBJ2-2, with 11 bases that match TRBD2. V lost 5 bases to trimming and J lost 7 bases; unmatched junction nucleotides: 12. Germline CDR1 reads LNHDA; CDR2 reads SQIVND (reference sequence). The CDR3 is 17 residues long. The CDR3 region has the DNA TGTGCCAGTAGTCCCCGTAGCGGGGGGGCCAAGGTCGGGGAGCTGTTTTTT. This codes for CASSPRSGGAKVGELFF. Variable domain in full (rest from reference TRBV19 and TRBJ2-2): DGGITQSPKYLFRKEGQNVTLSCEQNLNHDAMYWYRQDPGQGLRLIYYSQIVNDFQKGDIAEGYSVSREKKESFPLTVTSAQKNPTAFYLCASSPRSGGAKVGELFFGEGSRLTVL.

This clonotype was found many times. V and J are TRBV20-1 and TRBJ2-7, with 7 bases aligning to TRBD2. CDR3 length: 15 amino acids. V shed 6 bases and J 0 bases; nucleotides not matched to a gene: 11. The germline gives CDR1 DFQATT, CDR2 SNEGSKA (reference sequence). The CDR3 region is CSARPIGDYSYEQYF. CDR3 DNA: TGCAGTGCACGACCAATCGGGGACTACTCCTACGAGCAGTACTTC.

This clonotype appeared a few times. This chain uses TRBV15 with TRBJ2-2, with TRBD1 as a possible D gene (5 bases). CDR1 is LNHNV and CDR2 is YYDKDF in the germline V gene (reference sequence). The CDR3 length is 16 residues. The V end lost 1 base, the J end lost 0 bases, and 9 bases lay between the germline ends. CDR3: CATSRGQTANTGELFF. CDR3 sequence (DNA): TGTGCCACCAGCAGAGGCCAGACAGCGAACACCGGGGAGCTGTTTTTT.

This clonotype was counted only a few times. This chain links TRBV25-1 with TRBJ2-2, with TRBD1 matching over 11 bases. The CDR3 is 15 amino acids. Germline assignment: CDR1 MGHDK and CDR2 SYGVNS. V gave up 3 bases and J gave up 6 bases; unmatched junction bases: 3. CDR3 residues: CASSDGQGAPGELFF. The CDR3 nucleotides are TGTGCCAGCAGTGATGGACAGGGGGCTCCCGGGGAGCTGTTTTTT.

This clonotype was counted a few times. The J gene is TRBJ1-1, the V gene TRBV27; D might be TRBD1 (5 bases). The CDR3 runs to 16 residues. V shed 0 bases and J shed 1 base, with 12 bases lying between them. The V gene's germline CDR1 is MNHEY and CDR2 SMNVEV (reference sequence). The CDR3 is CASSLSGTRRNTEAFF. CDR3 bases: TGTGCCAGCAGTTTATCGGGGACCCGACGGAACACTGAAGCTTTCTTT.

This clonotype was counted a few times. This rearrangement joins TRBV6-1 to TRBJ2-7; TRBD2 agrees at 8 bases. Germline values: CDR1 MNHNS, CDR2 SASEGT. The CDR3 contains 16 residues. V lost 6 bases, J lost 2 bases, and 12 bases stayed unmatched. As DNA, the CDR3 is TGTGCCAGCAGCCCCGGGAGGGACCCACGCCCCTACGAGCAGTACTTC. Protein sequence: CASSPGRDPRPYEQYF.

V gene TRBV7-2 combines with J gene TRBJ2-7; maybe TRBD2 (6 bases). This CDR3 region has 17 residues. The V end was cut by 5 bases, the J end by 0 bases, with 20 bases between. CDR1 and CDR2 from the germline V gene are SGHTA and FQGNSA. The CDR3 DNA sequence: TGTGCCAGCAGCCGAACCCCCCCGGGGGTCAGCTCCTACGAGCAGTACTTC. This encodes CASSRTPPGVSSYEQYF. Using reference TRBV7-2 and TRBJ2-7 for the parts outside the CDR3, the full variable domain is GAGVSQSPSNKVTEKGKDVELRCDPISGHTALYWYRQSLGQGLEFLIYFQGNSAPDKSGLPSDRFSAERTGGSVSTLTIQRTQQEDSAVYLCASSRTPPGVSSYEQYFGPGTRLTVT.

Ten or more counts support this clonotype. Here the CDR3 DNA reads TGCAGCGTTGTCCACCTAGACCAAGAGACCCAGTACTTC. This sequence encodes CSVVHLDQETQYF. The chain recombines TRBV29-1 with TRBJ2-5; the D is unclear. Between the trimmed V and J ends, which lost 4 bases and 0 bases, there was a span of 9 bases. The germline CDR1 and CDR2 sequences are SQVTM and ANQGSEA. The CDR3 length is 13 residues.

Only one count was recorded for this clonotype. The CDR3 DNA is TGTGCCAGTACCATTCAGGTTGGCGCCGGGGAGCTGTTTTTT. This gives the protein CASTIQVGAGELFF. The chain has TRBV19 and TRBJ2-2; D ambiguous. This CDR3 comprises 14 residues. Germline-derived CDR1 and CDR2 are LNHDA and SQIVND (reference sequence). V was clipped by 7 bases and J by 6 bases, with 15 bases between them. Drawing the rest from reference TRBV19 and TRBJ2-2, the complete variable domain is DGGITQSPKYLFRKEGQNVTLSCEQNLNHDAMYWYRQDPGQGLRLIYYSQIVNDFQKGDIAEGYSVSREKKESFPLTVTSAQKNPTAFYLCASTIQVGAGELFFGEGSRLTVL.

This clonotype has just a few counts. The chain recombines TRBV10-2 with TRBJ1-2; 9 bases agree with TRBD1. The CDR3 extends over 14 amino acids. V shed 5 bases and J 4 bases; nucleotides not matched to a gene: 5. Germline V gene sequence: CDR1 WSHSY, CDR2 SAAADI. The CDR3 spells CASSWDREAYGYTF. The CDR3 nucleotides read TGCGCCAGCAGTTGGGACAGGGAAGCCTATGGCTACACCTTC.

This clonotype was counted only a few times. The chain has TRBV7-9 and TRBJ1-2; maybe TRBD1 (6 bases). Germline V gene sequence: CDR1 SEHNR, CDR2 FQNEAQ (reference sequence). Trimming stripped 4 bases from V and 2 bases from J, with 11 bases between. The CDR3 runs 14 residues. The CDR3 region is CASSSGQLNYGYTF. The CDR3 region has the DNA TGTGCCAGCAGCTCCGGACAGCTCAACTATGGCTACACCTTC. Full variable domain (rest looked up from reference TRBV7-9 and TRBJ1-2): DTGVSQNPRHKITKRGQNVTFRCDPISEHNRLYWYRQTLGQGPEFLTYFQNEAQLEKSRLLSDRFSAERPKGSFSTLEIQRTEQGDSAMYLCASSSGQLNYGYTFGSGTRLTVV.

The chain recombines TRBV5-1 with TRBJ2-5; a weak D match, TRBD2 (6 bases). Trimming took off 4 bases at V and 5 bases at J, with 15 bases between the two ends. This CDR3 comprises 14 residues. Germline lookup yields CDR1 SGHRS and CDR2 YFSETQ. The DNA for the CDR3 is TGCGCCAGCAGCCCGAGGACTACAGTGGAGACCCAGTACTTC. Translation: CASSPRTTVETQYF.

This chain joins TRBV13 and TRBJ2-7; D might be TRBD1 or TRBD2, each matching 5 bases. The CDR3 contains 15 residues. CDR1 is PRHDT and CDR2 is FYEKMQ in the germline V gene (reference sequence). V shed 7 bases and J shed 0 bases, with 16 bases lying between them. Written as DNA, the CDR3 is TGTGCCAGCATGGAGGCTAGCACAGGCTCCTACGAGCAGTACTTC. Residues: CASMEASTGSYEQYF.

The chain has TRBV25-1 and TRBJ2-5; possible D gene TRBD1, 6 bases. The CDR3 covers 16 residues. Trimming took 1 base from V and 5 from J, leaving 17 bases between them. Germline CDR1 is MGHDK and CDR2 is SYGVNS. Here the CDR3 reads CASSEFVGQHGETQYF. CDR3 sequence (DNA): TGTGCCAGCAGTGAATTTGTGGGACAACATGGGGAGACCCAGTACTTC.

This clonotype showed up many times. The V gene is TRBV6-5, the J gene TRBJ2-3; 8 nucleotides line up with TRBD2. V lost 8 bases and J lost 7; bases outside the gene matches: 11. In germline, CDR1 is MNHEY, CDR2 SVGAGI. There are 14 residues in the CDR3. CDR3 sequence: CASQRGAGGNTQYF. The CDR3 nucleotides are TGTGCCAGCCAGAGGGGTGCGGGGGGAAATACGCAGTATTTT.

In its sample, this clonotype was seen many times. V and J are TRBV29-1 and TRBJ2-5; D ambiguous. This CDR3 region has 11 residues. The ends were cut back, 6 bases at V and 2 bases at J, with 7 bases in the middle. Germline V CDR1 and CDR2: SQVTM, ANQGSEA. The CDR3 DNA is TGCAGCGTCCAGGATCAAGAGACCCAGTACTTC. Residues: CSVQDQETQYF. The variable domain in full, with the rest retrieved from reference TRBV29-1 and TRBJ2-5, is SAVISQKPSRDICQRGTSLTIQCQVDSQVTMMFWYRQQPGQSLTLIATANQGSEATYESGFVIDKFPISRPNLTFSTLTVSNMSPEDSSIYLCSVQDQETQYFGPGTRLLVL.

Comments on this clonotype: One end of the junction varies from germline; a read error may be responsible. The J gene is TRBJ2-7, the V gene TRBV20-1; D uncertain. The CDR3 has 13 residues. The germline V gene encodes CDR1 DFQATT and CDR2 SNEGSKA (reference sequence). In DNA, the CDR3 is TGCAGTGCTCGAGAATCCTTAGCTACGAGCGTGGACTTC. Its translation: CSARESLATSVDF.

This sequence joins TRBV7-8 and TRBJ2-3; D perhaps matches TRBD1 (5 bases). This CDR3 is built from 14 residues. Germline V gene data show CDR1 as SGHVS and CDR2 as FQNEAQ. The V end was cut by 2 bases, the J end by 6 bases, with 12 bases between. CDR3 loop: CASSLLDIGDTQYF. CDR3 coding DNA: TGTGCCAGCAGCTTATTGGACATAGGGGATACGCAGTATTTT.

V gene TRBV27 combines with J gene TRBJ1-1, with a possible D match to TRBD1 (5 bases). CDR3 size: 14 residues. The germline V and J ends were trimmed by 5 bases and 0 bases, with 10 bases remaining between them. Germline V gives CDR1 MNHEY, CDR2 SMNVEV (reference sequence). As DNA, the CDR3 is TGTGCCAGCAGTCCGGCAGGGATGAACACTGAAGCTTTCTTT. It encodes CASSPAGMNTEAFF.

This clonotype showed up many times. The V gene is TRBV4-1, the J gene TRBJ2-7; D call uncertain. The V end was cut by 1 base, the J end by 0 bases, with 10 bases between. This CDR3 has 15 amino acids. Germline CDR1 MGHRA, CDR2 YSYEKL. The CDR3 reads CASSQAASYSYEQYF. CDR3 nucleotides: TGCGCCAGCAGCCAAGCGGCGAGTTACTCCTACGAGCAGTACTTC.

This clonotype was recorded a few times. This sequence joins TRBV6-2 or TRBV6-3 and TRBJ2-1; TRBD1 aligns across 7 bases. Germline assignment: CDR1 MNHEY and CDR2 SVGEGT. The CDR3 covers 17 residues. Losses at the gene ends were 2 bases for V and 3 bases for J; bases not matched to a gene: 10. The CDR3 DNA is TGTGCCAGCAGTTACCGAAGGACAGGTCGGATCTACAATGAGCAGTTCTTC. This encodes CASSYRRTGRIYNEQFF.

This clonotype was seen many times. The J gene is TRBJ2-3, the V gene TRBV5-8, with D perhaps TRBD2 (7 bases). Between the trimmed V and J ends, which lost 4 bases and 4 bases, there was a span of 19 bases. The germline CDR1 and CDR2 sequences are SGHTS and YDEGEE. This CDR3 has 16 residues. The CDR3 region is CASSRGTGGLPDTQYF. CDR3 coding DNA: TGTGCCAGCAGCCGTGGGACGGGGGGCCTCCCAGATACGCAGTATTTT.

In this sample, this clonotype turned up many times. This rearrangement joins TRBV27 to TRBJ1-1; D gene uncertain. Trimming stripped 5 bases from V and 7 bases from J, with 17 bases between. Germline lookup yields CDR1 MNHEY and CDR2 SMNVEV (reference sequence). This CDR3 has 14 residues. The CDR3 DNA reads as TGTGCCAGCAGTCCCCCCGGCCGAGGAAATGAAGCTTTCTTT. Translation: CASSPPGRGNEAFF.

This clonotype was picked up many times. The chain has TRBV29-1 and TRBJ2-7; TRBD1 might be the D (6 bases). V lost 1 base and J lost 4, with 11 bases in between. This CDR3 has 13 residues. CDR1 is SQVTM and CDR2 is ANQGSEA in the germline V gene. DNA of the CDR3: TGCAGCGTTGAAGGACAGGAGAGATACGAGCAGTACTTC. Encoded protein: CSVEGQERYEQYF.

This clonotype was seen more than once but under ten times. The chain has TRBV3-1 and TRBJ2-2; D is ambiguous. Trimming took 1 base from V and 4 from J, leaving 10 bases between them. The CDR3 is made up of 15 amino acids. Germline CDR1 is LGHDT and CDR2 is YNNKEL (reference sequence). Written as DNA, the CDR3 is TGTGCCAGCAGCCAAGTCCGAGCTTCCACCGGGGAGCTGTTTTTT. Its protein is CASSQVRASTGELFF.